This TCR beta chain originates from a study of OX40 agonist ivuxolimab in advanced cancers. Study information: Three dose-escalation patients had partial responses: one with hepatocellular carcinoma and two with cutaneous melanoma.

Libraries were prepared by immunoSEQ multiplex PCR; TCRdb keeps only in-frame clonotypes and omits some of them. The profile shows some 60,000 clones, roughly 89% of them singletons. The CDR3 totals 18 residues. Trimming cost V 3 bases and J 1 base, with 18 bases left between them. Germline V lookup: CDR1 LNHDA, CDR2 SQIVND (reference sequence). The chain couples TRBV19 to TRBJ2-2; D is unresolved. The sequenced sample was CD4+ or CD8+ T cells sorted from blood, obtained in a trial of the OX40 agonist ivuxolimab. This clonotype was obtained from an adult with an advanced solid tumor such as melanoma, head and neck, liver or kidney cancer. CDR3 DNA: TGTGCCAGTAGTATGGAAAGCCCCGCTCTAGTGAACACCGGGGAGCTGTTTTTT. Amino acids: CASSMESPALVNTGELFF.